This T cell receptor (beta chain) came from a study of T cell responses to AZD1222 COVID-19 vaccine. General observations from the study: White British ancestry dominated among donors, who included more females, and clonal diversity was possibly underestimated. Samples come after the peak T cell response, not at day 14.

The method was immunoSEQ multiplex PCR; TCRdb's version includes in-frame clones alone and lacks a portion of them. Altogether 130,000 to 150,000 clones are present, about 87% being singletons, with the ten largest covering less than 15%. The CDR3 extends over 16 amino acids. Trimming left V 2 bases short and J 4 bases short, with 13 bases between. Germline CDR1 reads SGHRS; CDR2 reads YFSETQ. Comment on this clone: Antigen: not known.

This receptor was obtained from an adult in good health. The source material was peripheral blood, sampled on day 0 of AZD1222 vaccination. The rearrangement links TRBV5-1 to TRBJ1-6; no reliable D call. The CDR3 is CASSFIPITYNSPLHF. CDR3 sequence (DNA): TGCGCCAGCAGCTTTATCCCGATCACATATAATTCACCCCTCCACTTT.